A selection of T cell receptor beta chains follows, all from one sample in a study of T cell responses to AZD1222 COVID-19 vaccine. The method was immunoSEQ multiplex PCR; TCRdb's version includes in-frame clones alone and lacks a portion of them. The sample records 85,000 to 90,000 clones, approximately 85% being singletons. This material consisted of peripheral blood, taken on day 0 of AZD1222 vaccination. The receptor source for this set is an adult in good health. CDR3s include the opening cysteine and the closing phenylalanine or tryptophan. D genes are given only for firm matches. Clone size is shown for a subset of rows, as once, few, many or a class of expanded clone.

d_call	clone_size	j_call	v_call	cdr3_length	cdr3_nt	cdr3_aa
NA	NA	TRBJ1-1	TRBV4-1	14	TGCGCCAGCAGCCAGGTGGTTGGTAACACTGAAGCTTTCTTT	CASSQVVGNTEAFF
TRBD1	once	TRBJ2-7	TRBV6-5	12	TGTGCCAGCACCGACAGGGGGTACGAGCAGTACTTC	CASTDRGYEQYF
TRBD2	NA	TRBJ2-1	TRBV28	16	TGTGCCAGCAGTTTCTTTGTCGGCGGGAGCCCCGATGAGCAGTTCTTC	CASSFFVGGSPDEQFF
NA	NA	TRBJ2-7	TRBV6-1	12	TGTGCCAGCAGTGACAGGACCTACGAGCAGTACTTC	CASSDRTYEQYF
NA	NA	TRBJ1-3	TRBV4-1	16	TGCGCCAGCAGCCAAGAGGCACGGGTTTATGGAAACACCATATATTTT	CASSQEARVYGNTIYF
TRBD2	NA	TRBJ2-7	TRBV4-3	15	TGCGCCAGCAGCCAGTTTAGCGGGACACGGTACGAGCAGTACTTC	CASSQFSGTRYEQYF
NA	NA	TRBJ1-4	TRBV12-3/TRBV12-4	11	TGTGCCAGCAGTTTGAATGAAAAACTGTTTTTT	CASSLNEKLFF
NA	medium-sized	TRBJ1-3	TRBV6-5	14	TGTGCCAGCAGACAAGCCCTCTCTGGAAACACCATATATTTT	CASRQALSGNTIYF
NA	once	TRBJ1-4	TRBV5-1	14	TGCGCCAGCAGCGGGACGGTAACTAATGAAAAACTGTTTTTT	CASSGTVTNEKLFF
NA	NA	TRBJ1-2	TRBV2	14	TGTGCCAGCAGTAAGAGGGGTTATAACTATGGCTACACCTTC	CASSKRGYNYGYTF
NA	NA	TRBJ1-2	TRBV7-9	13	TGTGCCAGCAGCTTAAGTCCCACCTATGGCTACACCTTC	CASSLSPTYGYTF
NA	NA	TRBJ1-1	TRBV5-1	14	TGCGCCAGCAAAATAGGACCGGTAAACACTGAAGCTTTCTTT	CASKIGPVNTEAFF
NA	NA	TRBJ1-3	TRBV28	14	TGTGCCAGCAGTTTAGGCAGGGACGGAAACACCATATATTTT	CASSLGRDGNTIYF
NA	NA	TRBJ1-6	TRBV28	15	TGTGCCAGCAGTCCTCCGGGCCCGGGGAATTCACCCCTCCACTTT	CASSPPGPGNSPLHF
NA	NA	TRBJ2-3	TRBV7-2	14	TGTGCCAGCAGCTTACGTTGGGATTCGGATACGCAGTATTTT	CASSLRWDSDTQYF
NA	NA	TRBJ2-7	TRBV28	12	TGTGCCAGCAGTCCTCCGGGCGGAGAGCAGTACTTC	CASSPPGGEQYF
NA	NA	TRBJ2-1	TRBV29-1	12	TGCAGCGTCCGGGCCGAAAACAATGAGCAGTTCTTC	CSVRAENNEQFF
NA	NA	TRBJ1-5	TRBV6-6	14	TGTGCCAGCAACGGGGCCAATAGCAATCAGCCCCAGCATTTT	CASNGANSNQPQHF
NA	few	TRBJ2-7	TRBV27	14	TGTGCCAGCAGTTTACGTAGGGGCGCCTACGAGCAGTACTTC	CASSLRRGAYEQYF
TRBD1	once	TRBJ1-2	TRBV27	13	TGTGCCAGCAGTTCGACAGGGTTCGATGGCTACACCTTC	CASSSTGFDGYTF
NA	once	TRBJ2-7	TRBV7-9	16	TGTGCCAGCAGCCCACCGACCCGGCAGCTAGACTACGAGCAGTACTTC	CASSPPTRQLDYEQYF
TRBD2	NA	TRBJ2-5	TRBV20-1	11	TGCAGTGCTAGAGCCGGGACTAGCGGTAACTTC	CSARAGTSGNF
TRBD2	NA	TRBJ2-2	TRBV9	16	TGTGCCAGCAGCGGAATGAGACTAGCAGACACCGGGGAGCTGTTTTTT	CASSGMRLADTGELFF
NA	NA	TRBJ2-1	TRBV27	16	TGTGCCAGCAGTTTATCATTACCGGGACTCTACAATGAGCAGTTCTTC	CASSLSLPGLYNEQFF
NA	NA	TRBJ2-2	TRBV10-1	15	TGCGCCAGATGGGTTCGGACAGAGAACACCGGGGAGCTGTTTTTT	CARWVRTENTGELFF
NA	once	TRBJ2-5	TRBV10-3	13	TGTGCCATTGCCCCGAGCGGACAAGAGACCCAGTACTTC	CAIAPSGQETQYF
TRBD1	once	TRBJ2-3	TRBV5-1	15	TGCGCCAGCAGCTCGAGACAGGGGAACACAGATACGCAGTATTTT	CASSSRQGNTDTQYF
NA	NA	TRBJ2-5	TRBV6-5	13	TGTGCCAGCCTCGTTGGCCACCAAGAGACCCAGTACTTC	CASLVGHQETQYF
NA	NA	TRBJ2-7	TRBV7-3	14	TGTGCCAGCAGCTTAACCCCGGGCCAGAGCGAGCAGTACTTC	CASSLTPGQSEQYF
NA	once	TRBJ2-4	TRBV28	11	TGTGCCAGCATGGAGAGGGACATTCAGTACTTC	CASMERDIQYF
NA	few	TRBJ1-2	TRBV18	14	TGTGCCAGCTCACCGGGGGCAGGAAGAATTGGCTACACCTTC	CASSPGAGRIGYTF
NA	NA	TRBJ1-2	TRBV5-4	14	TGTGCCAGCAGCTTATCGGGACGGAATTATGGCTACACCTTC	CASSLSGRNYGYTF
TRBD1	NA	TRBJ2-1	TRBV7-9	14	TGTGCCAGCAGCTTCGGACAGGTGTCCGATGAGCAGTTCTTC	CASSFGQVSDEQFF
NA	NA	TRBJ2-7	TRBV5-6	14	TGTGCCAGCAGCTTAAGGGCAGGGCCCTCCGAGCAGTACTTC	CASSLRAGPSEQYF
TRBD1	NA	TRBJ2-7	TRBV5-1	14	TGCGCCAGCAGCTCGGGGACAGGGGCCTACGAGCAGTACTTC	CASSSGTGAYEQYF
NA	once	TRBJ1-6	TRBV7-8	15	TGTGCCAGCAGTTACCGCCAGGCAGATAATTCACCCCTCCACTTT	CASSYRQADNSPLHF
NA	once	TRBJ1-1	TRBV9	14	TGTGCCAGCAGCCTCGGGCCTCAGGGCACTGAAGCTTTCTTT	CASSLGPQGTEAFF
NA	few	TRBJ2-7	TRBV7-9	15	TGTGCCAGCAGCCCAAAGCACAGGGAGGGGGACGAGCAGTACTTC	CASSPKHREGDEQYF
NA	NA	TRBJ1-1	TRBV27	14	TGTGCCAGCAGTCCCCAGGGGATCCCCACTGAAGCTTTCTTT	CASSPQGIPTEAFF
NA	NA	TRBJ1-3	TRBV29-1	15	TGCAGCGTTGAAGCCGCGACAGTCTCTGGAAACACCATATATTTT	CSVEAATVSGNTIYF
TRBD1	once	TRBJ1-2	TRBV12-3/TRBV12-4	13	TGTGCCAGCTCCGGGACAGGGGACTATGGCTACACCTTC	CASSGTGDYGYTF
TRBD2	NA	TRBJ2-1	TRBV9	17	TGTGCCAGCAGCGCCAAGACAGGGACGACTAGCGGGTATGAGCAGTTCTTC	CASSAKTGTTSGYEQFF
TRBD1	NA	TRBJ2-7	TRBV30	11	TGTGCCTGGGGACAGGGGAACGAGCAGTACTTC	CAWGQGNEQYF
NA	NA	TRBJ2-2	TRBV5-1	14	TGCGCCAGCACCCCCATGGAGAATCCCGGGGAGCTGTTTTTT	CASTPMENPGELFF
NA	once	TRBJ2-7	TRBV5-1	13	TGCGCCAGCAGCCCCCCAGATTCCTACGAGCAGTACTTC	CASSPPDSYEQYF
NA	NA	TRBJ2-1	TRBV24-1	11	TGTGCCACCAAGTCGTGGGATGAGCAGTTCTTC	CATKSWDEQFF
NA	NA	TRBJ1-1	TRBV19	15	TGTGCCAGTAGTCGTTCGGGCATAGGGAACACTGAAGCTTTCTTT	CASSRSGIGNTEAFF
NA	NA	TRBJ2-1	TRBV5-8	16	TGTGCCAGCAGCTTTTTTGCAGGGGCTACCTACAATGAGCAGTTCTTC	CASSFFAGATYNEQFF
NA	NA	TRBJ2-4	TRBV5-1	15	TGCGCCAGCACCCAGGGATTCTTGGCCAAAAACATTCAGTACTTC	CASTQGFLAKNIQYF
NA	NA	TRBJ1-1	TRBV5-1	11	TGCGCCAGCAGCTCTGACACTGAAGCTTTCTTT	CASSSDTEAFF
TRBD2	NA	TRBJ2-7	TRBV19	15	TGTGCCAGTAGCCGCGATCTAGCGGGAGGGTTCGAGCAGTACTTC	CASSRDLAGGFEQYF
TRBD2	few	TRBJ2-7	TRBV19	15	TGTGCCAGTAGTCCCAGGACTAGCGGGAAAGTCGAGCAGTACTTC	CASSPRTSGKVEQYF
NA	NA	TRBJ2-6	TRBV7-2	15	TGTGCCAGCAGCCCGGGATACTCTGGGGCCAACGTCCTGACTTTC	CASSPGYSGANVLTF
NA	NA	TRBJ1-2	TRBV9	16	TGTGCCAGCAGCGTAGGGACCACCGGGATAAACTATGGCTACACCTTC	CASSVGTTGINYGYTF
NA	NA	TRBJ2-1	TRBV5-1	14	TGCGCCAGCAGCCTGAGGGGATCCTACAATGAGCAGTTCTTC	CASSLRGSYNEQFF